The next 6 T cell receptor beta chains were all read from a single sample in a study of shared T cell receptors in the human thymus. This table comes from immunoSEQ multiplex PCR, and its TCRdb copy is limited to in-frame clones, with some not included. The sample comprises about 540,000 clones, about four fifths of which are singletons, and more than 0.01% rests with the top ten. The sample also formed part of further work on human thymus T cells.

Sequenced input: thymocytes. These receptors originate from a boy under two years old with a congenital heart defect.

The DNA for the CDR3 is TGTGCCAGCAGCCGGGGGACTATTCGCTCCTACGAGCAGTACTTC. As protein: CASSRGTIRSYEQYF. V is TRBV6-6 and J is TRBJ2-7; 7 nucleotides line up with TRBD2. Germline loops: CDR1 MNHNY, CDR2 SVGAGI (reference sequence). This CDR3 region has 15 residues. With 6 bases clipped from V and 0 bases from J, the junction kept 8 bases outside the gene matches.

This chain links TRBV19 with TRBJ1-2, with 9 bases aligning to TRBD1. The germline V gene encodes CDR1 LNHDA and CDR2 SQIVND (reference sequence). The CDR3 consists of 13 residues. The ends lost 7 bases at V and 8 bases at J; junction bases unmatched: 8. CDR3 protein: CASKLQGAGGYTF. The DNA of the CDR3 is TGTGCCAGTAAATTACAGGGGGCGGGAGGCTACACCTTC. Together with reference TRBV19 and TRBJ1-2, the CDR3 gives the full variable domain: DGGITQSPKYLFRKEGQNVTLSCEQNLNHDAMYWYRQDPGQGLRLIYYSQIVNDFQKGDIAEGYSVSREKKESFPLTVTSAQKNPTAFYLCASKLQGAGGYTFGSGTRLTVV.

This clone was observed once. The V call is TRBV25-1, the J call TRBJ2-7; 9 nucleotides agree with TRBD2. The CDR3 has 16 amino acids. Germline-derived CDR1 and CDR2 are MGHDK and SYGVNS. V lost 0 bases and J lost 0; bases outside the gene matches: 3. The CDR3 bases are TGTGCCAGCAGTGAATATGAGCGGGAGGACTCCTACGAGCAGTACTTC. The encoded protein is CASSEYEREDSYEQYF.

CDR3 in DNA: TGTGCCAGCAGTTTCGGACATCACACCGGGGAGCTGTTTTTT. Translating it yields CASSFGHHTGELFF. The chain carries TRBV27 and TRBJ2-2; D might be TRBD1 (5 bases). Trimming pared 3 bases from V and 3 bases from J, leaving 8 bases between. This CDR3 contains 14 residues. Germline V gives CDR1 MNHEY, CDR2 SMNVEV (reference sequence).

The CDR3 DNA reads TGCGCCAGCAGCTTGGAGGGACTAGCGGGAGGGCGATACGAGCAGTACTTC. Translated: CASSLEGLAGGRYEQYF. The chain is built from TRBV5-1 and TRBJ2-7, with 16 bases that match TRBD2. There are 17 residues in the CDR3. Germline values: CDR1 SGHRS, CDR2 YFSETQ. Trimming took 0 bases from V and 4 from J; bases not matched to a gene: 4.

The gene calls are TRBV28 and TRBJ2-7; 7 positions match TRBD2. V was clipped by 7 bases and J by 2 bases; unmatched bases: 8. The germline V gene encodes CDR1 MDHEN and CDR2 SYDVKM. The CDR3 loop spans 14 amino acids. CDR3 bases: TGTGCCAGCAATATGGGGGGGGAGGCCTACGAGCAGTACTTC. Amino acid sequence: CASNMGGEAYEQYF.